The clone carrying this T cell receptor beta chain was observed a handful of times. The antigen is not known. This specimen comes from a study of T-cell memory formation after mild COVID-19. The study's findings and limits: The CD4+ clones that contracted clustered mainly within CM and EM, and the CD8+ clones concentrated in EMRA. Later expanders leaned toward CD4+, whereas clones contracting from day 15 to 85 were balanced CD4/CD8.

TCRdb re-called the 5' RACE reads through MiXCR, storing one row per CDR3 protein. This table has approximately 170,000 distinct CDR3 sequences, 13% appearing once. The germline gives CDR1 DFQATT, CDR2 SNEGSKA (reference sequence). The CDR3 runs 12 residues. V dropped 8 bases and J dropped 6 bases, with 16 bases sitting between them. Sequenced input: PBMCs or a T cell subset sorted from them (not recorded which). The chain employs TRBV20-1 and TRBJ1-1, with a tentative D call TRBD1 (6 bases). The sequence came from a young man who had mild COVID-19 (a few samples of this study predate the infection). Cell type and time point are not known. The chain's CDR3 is CSPGRGPSEAFF. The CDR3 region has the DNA TGCAGTCCAGGCAGGGGTCCTTCTGAAGCTTTCTTT.